Listed below are T cell receptor beta chains from one sample, sequenced in a study of shared clonotypes between healthy human individuals. Produced via immunoSEQ multiplex PCR; TCRdb's table is partial and in-frame only. This sample has roughly 2 million clones, with about 95% found just once. Source material: naive CD8+ T cells sorted from blood. The receptors here all came from a man aged 18 to 35 in good health. CDR3s include the opening cysteine and the closing phenylalanine or tryptophan.

j_call,v_call,cdr3_aa
TRBJ2-2,TRBV10-3,CAIPEGGNTGELFF
TRBJ2-1,TRBV9,CASSVSNEQFF
TRBJ1-2,TRBV6-1,CASSETGVDGYTF
TRBJ1-3,TRBV11-2,CASRSPGQSSGNTIYF
TRBJ2-1,TRBV13,CASSLVTSGGHSYNEQFF
TRBJ1-6,TRBV6-6,CASSYSGDNSPLHF
TRBJ2-7,TRBV19,CASSIVGYEQYF
TRBJ1-2,TRBV5-5,CASSWDSDPGYTF
TRBJ1-2,TRBV2,CASSEGGWDYGYTF
TRBJ2-5,TRBV30,CAWSLQGQETQYF
TRBJ2-5,TRBV6-5,CASSYRGVTETQYF
TRBJ2-2,TRBV18,CASSRDRDSSGELFF
TRBJ2-7,TRBV11-2,CASSHTTSPGGALEQYF
TRBJ2-5,TRBV15,CATSSTSRSKGETQYF
TRBJ2-5,TRBV2,CASSDESGLAVTQETQYF
TRBJ2-7,TRBV6-5,CASSSPQGPHEQYF
TRBJ2-7,TRBV29-1,CSVEAGGHDEQYF
TRBJ2-2,TRBV13,CASSFQATGELFF
TRBJ1-1,TRBV5-4,CASRTGGSNTEAFF
TRBJ2-7,TRBV6-5,CASSVGQGATKYYF
TRBJ1-1,TRBV6-5,CASSYDANTEAFF
TRBJ1-6,TRBV9,CASGNGWPLHF
TRBJ2-7,TRBV11-2,CASSWPGTGSYEQYF
TRBJ2-7,TRBV4-3,CASSQYRGTYEQYF
TRBJ2-1,TRBV5-4,CASSPDSTVYNEQFF
TRBJ2-7,TRBV4-1,CASSQKEGGYNEQYF
TRBJ2-7,TRBV11-2,CASSDTSYEQYF
TRBJ2-3,TRBV28,CAINRGSTDTQYF
TRBJ2-6,TRBV5-4,CASSSRGGKLPSGANVLTF
TRBJ2-7,TRBV28,CASSFRHFPSYEQYF
TRBJ1-1,TRBV30,CAWIIPVWAGLGTEAFF
TRBJ2-5,TRBV5-4,CASSRDRYQETQYF
TRBJ2-5,TRBV7-9,CASSSIDLAQETQYF
TRBJ2-7,TRBV4-1,CASSKQWGQREEQYF
TRBJ2-1,TRBV27,CASSSRTGIYNEQFF
TRBJ2-2,TRBV2,CASTKTPPGTGELFF
TRBJ2-7,TRBV30,CAWSPAGLAYEQYF
TRBJ2-7,TRBV27,CASSFLPPRAWSGSYEQYF
TRBJ2-5,TRBV2,CASIGGGEGRGTQYF
TRBJ2-7,TRBV27,CASSTTGPHSSYEQYF
TRBJ2-1,TRBV27,CASSQTSDYNEQFF
TRBJ2-4,TRBV2,CASLHRDRAAKNIQYF
TRBJ2-7,TRBV12-2,CASRFRAGIGYEQYF
TRBJ2-7,TRBV28,CASSLTPSYEQYF
TRBJ2-7,TRBV4-1,CASSQDEVGYEQYF
TRBJ2-3,TRBV5-8,CASRPGPDGDTQYF
TRBJ1-2,TRBV7-9,CASSSTPYGYTF
TRBJ2-7,TRBV30,CAWDLTSGLRGQYF
TRBJ2-7,TRBV11-2,CASSFGGDYEQYF
TRBJ2-1,TRBV27,CASRLTSASSYNEQFF
TRBJ1-1,TRBV19,CASSIGKGYTEAFF
TRBJ2-7,TRBV9,CASSVDLGGEFYEQYF
TRBJ1-3,TRBV6-5,CASSYGSSGNTIYF